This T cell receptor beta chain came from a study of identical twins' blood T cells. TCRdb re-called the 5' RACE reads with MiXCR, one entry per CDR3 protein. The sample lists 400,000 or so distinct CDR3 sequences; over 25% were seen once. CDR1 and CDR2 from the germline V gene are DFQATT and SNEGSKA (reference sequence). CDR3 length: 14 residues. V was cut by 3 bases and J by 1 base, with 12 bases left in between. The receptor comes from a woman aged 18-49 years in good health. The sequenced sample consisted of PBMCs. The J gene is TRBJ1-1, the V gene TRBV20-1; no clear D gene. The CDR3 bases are TGCAGTGCTAGCGCAGGTAGAGGGAACACTGAAGCTTTCTTT. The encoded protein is CSASAGRGNTEAFF.